The 17 T cell receptor beta chains listed next were all sequenced from one sample in a study of human T cells and chemical hapten exposure. The sample's time point: pre-sensitization, week 0. As for treatment: therapeutic diphenylcyclopropenone sensitization with weekly scalp DPC. TCRdb independently ran MiXCR on the RACE reads; one entry per CDR3 protein. Of 350,000 to 400,000 distinct CDR3 sequences in the sample, approximately 5.1% were seen once. The sample was whole blood, taken in connection with sensitization to the hapten diphenylcyclopropenone (DPC). Receptors were obtained from a woman aged 45-65 years with alopecia areata. Some clones in this sample may be carry-over from other donors' samples.

The chain uses TRBV7-8 and TRBJ2-2, with TRBD1 as a possible D gene (6 bases). The CDR3 has 17 amino acids. Per germline, CDR1 SGHVS and CDR2 FQNEAQ. With 5 bases removed from V and 0 bases from J, the gap between germline ends came to 16 bases. The CDR3 sequence: CASSMGHLGANTGELFF. The CDR3 DNA sequence: TGTGCCAGCAGCATGGGACACCTAGGCGCGAACACCGGGGAGCTGTTTTTT.

The chain couples TRBV5-1 to TRBJ1-3, with D maybe TRBD1 (5 bases). The CDR3 contains 16 residues. Looked up from germline, CDR1 is SGHRS and CDR2 is YFSETQ. The V end was cut by 4 bases, the J end by 0 bases, with 14 bases between. CDR3 bases: TGCGCCAGCAGCACGGGACCCCACCGCTCTGGAAACACCATATATTTT. This codes for CASSTGPHRSGNTIYF.

This clonotype was picked up many times. The chain joins TRBV27 to TRBJ2-7, with unresolved D. V was pared by 5 bases and J by 0 bases, with 11 bases between. Germline V gene lookup returns CDR1 MNHEY and CDR2 SMNVEV (reference sequence). The CDR3 sequence is 14 residues long. The CDR3 nucleotides are TGTGCCAGCAGTAGGGCCTCGAGCTCCTACGAGCAGTACTTC. Translated, it gives CASSRASSSYEQYF.

This clonotype was seen at least ten times. This chain connects TRBV20-1 to TRBJ2-3, with D perhaps matching TRBD1 or TRBD2 (6 bases each). V lost 2 bases, J lost 6 bases, and 9 bases lay in between. Germline CDR1 DFQATT, CDR2 SNEGSKA (reference sequence). This CDR3 contains 12 residues. The chain's CDR3 is CSARFGGDTQYF. The CDR3 region has the DNA TGCAGTGCTAGATTCGGGGGCGATACGCAGTATTTT.

This clonotype was counted many times. CDR3 sequence: CASSRATGNSPLHF. The CDR3 nucleotides are TGTGCCAGCAGCCGGGCCACGGGGAATTCACCCCTCCACTTT. The rearrangement uses TRBV7-2 and TRBJ1-6; D gene ambiguous. The V and J ends lost 5 bases and 7 bases respectively, with 12 bases between them. Germline loops: CDR1 SGHTA, CDR2 FQGNSA. CDR3 length equals 14 residues.

Many counts were recorded for this clonotype. The rearrangement links TRBV3-1 to TRBJ2-2; 13 nucleotides line up with TRBD2. The CDR3 sequence is 16 residues long. Germline trimming cut 5 bases from V and 3 bases from J; bases unmatched to any gene: 3. Per the germline V gene, CDR1 is LGHDT and CDR2 is YNNKEL (reference sequence). In nucleotides, the CDR3 is TGTGCCAGCAGCGGACTAGCGGGAGCTTACACCGGGGAGCTGTTTTTT. As protein: CASSGLAGAYTGELFF.

In its sample, this clonotype was seen a few times. The chain combines TRBV7-2 with TRBJ2-7, with D tentatively TRBD2 (6 bases). The CDR3 runs 14 residues. Trimming took 3 bases from V and 2 from J, leaving 11 bases between them. From germline, CDR1 is SGHTA and CDR2 FQGNSA. The CDR3 DNA is TGTGCCAGCAGCTTTTATGGAGGGCCCTACGAGCAGTACTTC. Translating gives CASSFYGGPYEQYF.

This clonotype was seen many times. J is TRBJ2-1 and V is TRBV28; TRBD2 might be the D (6 bases). The CDR3 extends over 13 amino acids. CDR1 and CDR2 (germline): MDHEN, SYDVKM. Trimming took off 4 bases at V and 14 bases at J, with 18 bases between the two ends. CDR3 residues: CASSSGGSATKFF. DNA of the CDR3: TGTGCCAGCAGTTCCGGGGGAAGCGCCACCAAGTTCTTC.

This clonotype has more than one count but fewer than ten. The chain uses TRBV6-1 and TRBJ1-6, with 10 bases lining up with TRBD1. Germline trimming cut 6 bases from V and 8 bases from J; bases unmatched to any gene: 1. This CDR3 is built from 13 residues. Germline CDR1 is MNHNS and CDR2 is SASEGT. The DNA of the CDR3 is TGTGCCAGCAGAGGGACAGGGGATTCACCCCTCCACTTT. Translated, it gives CASRGTGDSPLHF.

This clonotype has ten or more counts. The genes are TRBV18 and TRBJ1-1; tentative D call: TRBD1 (6 bases). There are 14 residues in the CDR3. Trimming took 3 bases from V and 4 from J, leaving 12 bases between them. Germline CDR1 is KGHSH and CDR2 is LQKENI. The CDR3, as DNA: TGTGCCAGCTCACCTCAACAGGGCAGCACTGAAGCTTTCTTT. This translates into CASSPQQGSTEAFF.

The chain links TRBV27 to TRBJ2-7; TRBD2 aligns across 11 bases. V gave up 5 bases and J gave up 6 bases; unmatched junction bases: 6. The CDR3 is made up of 14 amino acids. In germline, CDR1 is MNHEY, CDR2 SMNVEV (reference sequence). CDR3 protein: CASSTSGSISEQYF. The CDR3 coding sequence is TGTGCCAGCAGTACTAGCGGGAGTATATCCGAGCAGTACTTC.

This clonotype was counted between two and nine times. V gene TRBV7-6 combines with J gene TRBJ1-2; D is undetermined. Germline V gives CDR1 SGHVS, CDR2 FNYEAQ. V dropped 1 base and J dropped 8 bases, with 14 bases sitting between them. The CDR3 spans 14 residues. In nucleotides, the CDR3 is TGTGCCAGCAGCTTAGTCGACTTCTCGGAGGGCTACACCTTC. Translated: CASSLVDFSEGYTF.

This clonotype occurred a few times. The gene calls are TRBV20-1 and TRBJ2-1; D is unclear. The germline V gene has CDR1 DFQATT and CDR2 SNEGSKA (reference sequence). The CDR3 consists of 13 residues. Trimming took off 4 bases at V and 2 bases at J, with 9 bases between the two ends. CDR3 DNA: TGCAGTGCTAAAGGCCTTGCCTACAATGAGCAGTTCTTC. Protein product: CSAKGLAYNEQFF.

At least ten counts were recorded for this clonotype. The V and J genes are TRBV20-1 and TRBJ2-7; D is unresolved. Germline loops: CDR1 DFQATT, CDR2 SNEGSKA (reference sequence). The CDR3 length is 13 residues. Trimming took off 6 bases at V and 4 bases at J, with 16 bases between the two ends. The DNA of the CDR3 is TGCAGTGCCCCGGTCGCGGCACCTTACGAGCAGTACTTC. Translating gives CSAPVAAPYEQYF.

The rearrangement joins TRBV12-3 or TRBV12-4 to TRBJ2-1; D is unclear. The V end was cut by 1 base, the J end by 8 bases, with 15 bases between. The CDR3 spans 15 residues. The CDR3 region is CASSLGAEFPDEQFF. CDR3 nucleotides: TGTGCCAGCAGTTTAGGGGCGGAATTTCCCGATGAGCAGTTCTTC.

This clonotype was seen ten or more times. This rearrangement joins TRBV3-1 to TRBJ1-4, with 7 bases lining up with TRBD1. J gave up 7 bases and V 8 bases, and 4 bases lay outside the gene matches. Germline V gene sequence: CDR1 LGHDT, CDR2 YNNKEL (reference sequence). The CDR3 loop spans 12 amino acids. CDR3 nucleotide sequence: TGTGCCAGCGCCCAGGGGGGTGAAAAACTGTTTTTT. This sequence encodes CASAQGGEKLFF. The full variable domain, rest sourced from reference TRBV3-1 and TRBJ1-4, is DTAVSQTPKYLVTQMGNDKSIKCEQNLGHDTMYWYKQDSKKFLKIMFSYNNKELIINETVPNRFSPKSPDKAHLNLHINSLELGDSAVYFCASAQGGEKLFFGSGTQLSVL.

The rearrangement joins TRBV4-1 to TRBJ2-7; 7 positions match TRBD1. This CDR3 has 16 residues. V dropped 1 base and J dropped 1; count of bases not matched to a gene: 7. Germline CDR1 reads MGHRA; CDR2 reads YSYEKL. The DNA for the CDR3 is TGCGCCAGCAGCCAAGTCCCCCGGGACAGTTCCTACGAGCAGTACTTC. Translated, it gives CASSQVPRDSSYEQYF.